This TCR beta chain was sequenced for a study of untreated major depressive disorder. Study-wide findings and caveats: TRBV05-01 (Vbeta 5.1) usage was higher in CD4+ T cells of depressed patients than controls. Only three preselected Vbeta families were compared in sequencing.

Assay used: immunoSEQ multiplex PCR; TCRdb lists only in-frame clones, some missing. Of around 23,000 clones listed, about 90% were seen once; the top ten hold 0.72%. The germline CDR1 and CDR2 sequences are SGHRS and YFSETQ. The J segment lost 2 bases and the V segment lost 3 bases, leaving 13 bases of the junction unmatched. This CDR3 region has 17 residues. Details on this clone: Antigen: not known.

For at least 8 weeks, patients took no psychiatric medication. Patients had moderate to severe depression. CD4+ T cell purity was typically approximately 94%. The chain joins TRBV5-1 to TRBJ2-5; 7 nucleotides line up with TRBD2. Sequencing was performed on CD4+ T cells from PBMCs. The clonotype originates from a woman in her twenties or thirties with major depressive disorder. CDR3 sequence reads: CASSWTPGGGGQETQYF. The CDR3 nucleotides read TGCGCCAGCAGCTGGACCCCGGGGGGTGGAGGGCAAGAGACCCAGTACTTC.